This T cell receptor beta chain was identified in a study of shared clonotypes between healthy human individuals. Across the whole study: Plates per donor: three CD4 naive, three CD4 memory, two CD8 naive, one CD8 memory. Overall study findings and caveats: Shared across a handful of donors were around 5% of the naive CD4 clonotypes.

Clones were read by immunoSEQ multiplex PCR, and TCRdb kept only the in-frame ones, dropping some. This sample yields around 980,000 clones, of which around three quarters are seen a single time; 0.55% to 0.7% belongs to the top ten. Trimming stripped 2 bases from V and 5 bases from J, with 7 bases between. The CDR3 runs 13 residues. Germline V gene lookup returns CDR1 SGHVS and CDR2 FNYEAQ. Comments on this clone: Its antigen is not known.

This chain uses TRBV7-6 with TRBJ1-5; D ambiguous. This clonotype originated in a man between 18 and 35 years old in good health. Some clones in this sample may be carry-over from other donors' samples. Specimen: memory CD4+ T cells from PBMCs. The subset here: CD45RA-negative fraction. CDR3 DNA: TGTGCCAGCAGCTTACAGGCCGATCAGCCCCAGCATTTT. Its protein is CASSLQADQPQHF. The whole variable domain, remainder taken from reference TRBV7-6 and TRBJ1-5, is GAGVSQSPRYKVTKRGQDVALRCDPISGHVSLYWYRQALGQGPEFLTYFNYEAQQDKSGLPNDRFSAERPEGSISTLTIQRTEQRDSAMYRCASSLQADQPQHFGDGTRLSIL.